This T cell receptor beta chain was sequenced for a study of cytomegalovirus exposure and HLA in healthy donors. Germline values: CDR1 MNHEY, CDR2 SMNVEV (reference sequence). Trimming shortened V by 6 bases and J by 7 bases, and 18 bases separated the two germline ends. The CDR3 covers 14 residues. About this clone itself: No antigen is known for it.

Study results and limitations: In a later analysis, most CMV-associated TCR beta chains appeared HLA-restricted. The study found most TCR sequences rare, yet found some public TCRs in many donors. What a later analysis reportedly showed was that an Asian-associated ancestry cluster had fewer N-insertions than the approximately 670-donor mean. An assumption of roughly uniform sequencing depth across donors underlay the presence/absence analyses.

Primers for the PCR totalled 60 Vbeta and 13 Jbeta. Libraries were prepared by immunoSEQ multiplex PCR; TCRdb keeps only in-frame clonotypes and omits some of them. There are 200,000 or so clones in the sample; approximately 83% occur only once, and over 0.65% lies in the top ten. The chain has TRBV27 and TRBJ1-1, with D possibly TRBD1 on 6 matching bases. Sequencing was done on a sample of PBMCs. The receptor's source is a boy between 2 and 10 years old in good health and CMV-seronegative. For the CDR3, the DNA is TGTGCCAGCAGCTTTGGACAGAGCTTTGATGAAGCTTTCTTT. It is translated as CASSFGQSFDEAFF.